The T cell receptor (beta chain) under discussion was sequenced for a study of metastatic and nonmetastatic thyroid tumors. Study context: It was across blood and tumor or nodule tissue from malignant and benign thyroid patients that repertoires were compared.

Nobody among the patients had been given any treatment before thyroid surgery. This clone appeared many times. As processed by the authors: A classifier of distant metastasis in papillary thyroid cancer was built from CDR3 differences (across clinicopathological groups). MiXCR reprocessed the PCR reads for TCRdb. The V and J calls were not made by the authors but by TCRdb's processing. The repertoire holds about 45,000 clones, with under 4% as singletons. The sequenced sample was blood. This sequence originates from a female donor with papillary thyroid cancer or a benign thyroid nodule (not recorded which). Some clones in this sample may be carry-over from other donors' samples.

The CDR3 sequence: CASSDSGVNQPQHF. CDR3 nucleotides: TGTGCCAGCAGTGACTCGGGGGTTAATCAGCCCCAGCATTTT. J is TRBJ1-5 and V is TRBV6-1; possibly TRBD1 for D (5 bases). The CDR3 is 14 residues long. The germline CDR1 and CDR2 sequences are MNHNS and SASEGT. The germline V and J ends were trimmed by 3 bases and 4 bases, with 10 bases remaining between them.